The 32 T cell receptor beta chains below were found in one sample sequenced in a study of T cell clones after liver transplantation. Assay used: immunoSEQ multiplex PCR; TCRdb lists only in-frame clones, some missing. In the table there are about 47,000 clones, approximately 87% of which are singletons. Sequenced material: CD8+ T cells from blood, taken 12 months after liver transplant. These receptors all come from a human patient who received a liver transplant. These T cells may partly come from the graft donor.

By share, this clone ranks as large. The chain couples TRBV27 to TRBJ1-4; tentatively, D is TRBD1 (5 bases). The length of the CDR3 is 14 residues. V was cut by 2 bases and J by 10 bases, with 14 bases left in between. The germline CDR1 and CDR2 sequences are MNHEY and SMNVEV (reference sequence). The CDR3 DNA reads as TGTGCCAGCAGTTTAGGGGGGATAACCCTAAAACTGTTTTTT. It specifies CASSLGGITLKLFF. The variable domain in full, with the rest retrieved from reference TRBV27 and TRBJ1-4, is EAQVTQNPRYLITVTGKKLTVTCSQNMNHEYMSWYRQDPGLGLRQIYYSMNVEVTDKGDVPEGYKVSRKEKRNFPLILESPSPNQTSLYFCASSLGGITLKLFFGSGTQLSVL.

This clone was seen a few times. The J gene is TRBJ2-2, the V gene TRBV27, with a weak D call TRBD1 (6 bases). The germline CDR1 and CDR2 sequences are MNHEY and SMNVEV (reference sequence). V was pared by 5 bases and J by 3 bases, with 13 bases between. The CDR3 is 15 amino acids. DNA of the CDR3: TGTGCCAGCAGTCCGGTGGACAGCTACACCGGGGAGCTGTTTTTT. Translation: CASSPVDSYTGELFF.

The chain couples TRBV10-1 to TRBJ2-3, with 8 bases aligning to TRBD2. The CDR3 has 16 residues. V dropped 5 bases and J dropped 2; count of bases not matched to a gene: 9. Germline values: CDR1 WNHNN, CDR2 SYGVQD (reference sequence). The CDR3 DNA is TGCGCCAGCAGTTTCGAACCGGGACTAGACACAGATACGCAGTATTTT. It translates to CASSFEPGLDTDTQYF.

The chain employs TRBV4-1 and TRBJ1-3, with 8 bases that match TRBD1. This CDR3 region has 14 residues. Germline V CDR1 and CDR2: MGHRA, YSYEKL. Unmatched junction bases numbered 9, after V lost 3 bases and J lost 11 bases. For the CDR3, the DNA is TGCGCCAGCAGCCAGGGGACAGGCCCGACGGCCATATATTTT. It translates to CASSQGTGPTAIYF.

CDR3 DNA: TGTGCCAGCAGCTTAGATCAGGCCGGATATCAGCCCCAGCATTTT. Protein product: CASSLDQAGYQPQHF. V and J are TRBV11-2 and TRBJ1-5; D unresolved. CDR3 size: 15 residues. From germline, CDR1 is SGHAT and CDR2 FQNNGV. The V and J ends lost 0 bases and 5 bases respectively, with 11 bases between them.

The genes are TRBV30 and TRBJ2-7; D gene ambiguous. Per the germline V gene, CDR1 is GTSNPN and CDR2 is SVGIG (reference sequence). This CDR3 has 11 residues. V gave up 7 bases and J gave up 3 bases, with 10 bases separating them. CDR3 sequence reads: CASKAYYEQYF. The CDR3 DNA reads TGTGCCTCAAAAGCTTACTACGAGCAGTACTTC. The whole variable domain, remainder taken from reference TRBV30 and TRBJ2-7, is SQTIHQWPATLVQPVGSPLSLECTVEGTSNPNLYWYRQAAGRGLQLLFYSVGIGQISSEVPQNLSASRPQDRQFILSSKKLLLSDSGFYLCASKAYYEQYFGPGTRLTVT.

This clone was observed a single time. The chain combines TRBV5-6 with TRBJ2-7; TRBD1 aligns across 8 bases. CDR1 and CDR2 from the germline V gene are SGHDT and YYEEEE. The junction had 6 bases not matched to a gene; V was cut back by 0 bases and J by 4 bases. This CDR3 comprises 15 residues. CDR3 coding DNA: TGTGCCAGCAGCTTGGCCAGGGACAGGACTTACGAGCAGTACTTC. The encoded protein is CASSLARDRTYEQYF. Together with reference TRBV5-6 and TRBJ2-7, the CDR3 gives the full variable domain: DAGVTQSPTHLIKTRGQQVTLRCSPKSGHDTVSWYQQALGQGPQFIFQYYEEEERQRGNFPDRFSGHQFPNYSSELNVNALLLGDSALYLCASSLARDRTYEQYFGPGTRLTVT.

CDR3 region: CASSGRGRGGNTIYF. The DNA of the CDR3 is TGTGCCAGCAGCGGGAGGGGGCGCGGTGGAAACACCATATATTTT. The rearrangement uses TRBV5-4 and TRBJ1-3; 7 bases are shared with TRBD1. This CDR3 spans 15 amino acids. The V gene's germline CDR1 is SGHNT and CDR2 YYREEE (reference sequence). V shed 4 bases and J 3 bases; nucleotides not matched to a gene: 7.

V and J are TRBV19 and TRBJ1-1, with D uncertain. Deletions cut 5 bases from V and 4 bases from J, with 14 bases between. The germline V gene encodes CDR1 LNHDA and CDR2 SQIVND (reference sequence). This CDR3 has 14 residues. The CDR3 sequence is CASSPWGGPTEAFF. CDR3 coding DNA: TGTGCCAGTAGTCCTTGGGGAGGGCCCACTGAAGCTTTCTTT.

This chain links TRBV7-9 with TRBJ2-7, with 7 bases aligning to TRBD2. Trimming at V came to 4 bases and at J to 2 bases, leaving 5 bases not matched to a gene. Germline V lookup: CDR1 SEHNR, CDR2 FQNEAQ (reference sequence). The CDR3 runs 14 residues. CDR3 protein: CASSSYAGAYEQYF. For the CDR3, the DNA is TGTGCCAGCAGCTCATATGCGGGGGCCTACGAGCAGTACTTC.

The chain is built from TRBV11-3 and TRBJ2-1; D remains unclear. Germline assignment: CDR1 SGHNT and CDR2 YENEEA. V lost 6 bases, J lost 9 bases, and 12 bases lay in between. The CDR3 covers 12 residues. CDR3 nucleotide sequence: TGTGCCAGCAGAGAGGTCGTTGCTGAGCAGTTCTTC. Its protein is CASREVVAEQFF.

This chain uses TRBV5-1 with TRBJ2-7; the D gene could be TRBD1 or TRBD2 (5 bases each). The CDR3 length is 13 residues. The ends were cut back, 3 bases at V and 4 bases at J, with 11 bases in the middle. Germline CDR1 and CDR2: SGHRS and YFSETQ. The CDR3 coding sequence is TGCGCCAGCAGCTCGGGACCCGTTTACGAGCAGTACTTC. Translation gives CASSSGPVYEQYF. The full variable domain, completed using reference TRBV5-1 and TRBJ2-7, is KAGVTQTPRYLIKTRGQQVTLSCSPISGHRSVSWYQQTPGQGLQFLFEYFSETQRNKGNFPGRFSGRQFSNSRSEMNVSTLELGDSALYLCASSSGPVYEQYFGPGTRLTVT.

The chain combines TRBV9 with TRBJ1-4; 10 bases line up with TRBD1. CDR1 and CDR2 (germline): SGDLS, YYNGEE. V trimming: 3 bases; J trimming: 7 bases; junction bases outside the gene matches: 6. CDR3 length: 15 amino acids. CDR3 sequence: CASSATGGGGEKLFF. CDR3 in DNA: TGTGCCAGCAGCGCGACAGGGGGCGGGGGTGAAAAACTGTTTTTT.

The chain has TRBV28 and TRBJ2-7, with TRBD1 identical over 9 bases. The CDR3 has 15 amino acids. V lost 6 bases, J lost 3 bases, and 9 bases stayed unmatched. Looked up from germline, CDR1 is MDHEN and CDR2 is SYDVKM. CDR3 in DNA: TGTGCCAGCAGACCACTCCGGGACAGGGACTACGAGCAGTACTTC. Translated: CASRPLRDRDYEQYF.

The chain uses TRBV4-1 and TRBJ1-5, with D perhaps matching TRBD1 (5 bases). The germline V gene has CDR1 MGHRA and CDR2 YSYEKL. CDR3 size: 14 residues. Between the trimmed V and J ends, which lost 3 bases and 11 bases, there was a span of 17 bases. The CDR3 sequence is CASSQDGAGGTQHF. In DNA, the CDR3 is TGCGCCAGCAGCCAGGACGGGGCCGGAGGGACCCAGCATTTT.

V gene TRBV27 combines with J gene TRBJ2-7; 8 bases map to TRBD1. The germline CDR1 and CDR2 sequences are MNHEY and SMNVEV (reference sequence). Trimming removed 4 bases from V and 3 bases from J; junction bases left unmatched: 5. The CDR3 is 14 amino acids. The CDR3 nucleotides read TGTGCCAGCAGTTCGGACAGGGTAATCTACGAGCAGTACTTC. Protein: CASSSDRVIYEQYF.

The CDR3 sequence: CASIGISGNTIYF. The CDR3, as DNA: TGTGCCAGCATTGGAATCTCTGGAAACACCATATATTTT. The V and J genes are TRBV28 and TRBJ1-3, with D hard to call. Trimming removed 7 bases from V and 0 bases from J, with 7 bases in between. The CDR3 totals 13 residues. Germline V gene sequence: CDR1 MDHEN, CDR2 SYDVKM.

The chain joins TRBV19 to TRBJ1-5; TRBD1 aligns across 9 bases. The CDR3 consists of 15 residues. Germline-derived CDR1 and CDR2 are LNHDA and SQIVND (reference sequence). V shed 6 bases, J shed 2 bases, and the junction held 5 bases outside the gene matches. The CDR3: CASSTRTGGNQPQHF. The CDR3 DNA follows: TGTGCCAGTAGCACCCGGACAGGGGGCAATCAGCCCCAGCATTTT. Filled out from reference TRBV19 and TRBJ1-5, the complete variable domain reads DGGITQSPKYLFRKEGQNVTLSCEQNLNHDAMYWYRQDPGQGLRLIYYSQIVNDFQKGDIAEGYSVSREKKESFPLTVTSAQKNPTAFYLCASSTRTGGNQPQHFGDGTRLSIL.

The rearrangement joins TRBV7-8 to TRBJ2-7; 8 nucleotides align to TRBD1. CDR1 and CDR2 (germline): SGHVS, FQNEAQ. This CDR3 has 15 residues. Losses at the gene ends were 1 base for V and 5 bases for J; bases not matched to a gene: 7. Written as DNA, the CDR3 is TGTGCCAGCAGCTTAGGGTTTCAGGGGGCCAACGAGCAGTACTTC. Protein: CASSLGFQGANEQYF.

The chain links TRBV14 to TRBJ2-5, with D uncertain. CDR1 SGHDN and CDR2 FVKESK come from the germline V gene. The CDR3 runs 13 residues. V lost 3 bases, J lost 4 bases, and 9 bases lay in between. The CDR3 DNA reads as TGTGCCAGCAGCCAGACATTAAGAGAGACCCAGTACTTC. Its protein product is CASSQTLRETQYF.

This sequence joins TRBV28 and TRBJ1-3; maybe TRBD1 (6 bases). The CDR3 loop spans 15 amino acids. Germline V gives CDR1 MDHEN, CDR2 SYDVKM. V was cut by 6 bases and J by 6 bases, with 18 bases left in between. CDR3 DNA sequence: TGTGCCAGCAGCCACGAGGGGGTAAAGGAAAACACCATATATTTT. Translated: CASSHEGVKENTIYF.

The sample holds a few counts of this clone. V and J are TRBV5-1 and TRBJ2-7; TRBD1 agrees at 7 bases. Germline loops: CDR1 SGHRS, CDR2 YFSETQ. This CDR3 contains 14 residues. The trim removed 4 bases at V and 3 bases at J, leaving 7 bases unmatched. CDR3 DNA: TGCGCCAGCAGCGTGGACAGGACGAACTACGAGCAGTACTTC. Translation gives CASSVDRTNYEQYF.

CDR3: CASSPGLAPNEQYF. The DNA of the CDR3 is TGTGCCAGCAGCCCCGGACTAGCGCCCAACGAGCAGTACTTC. The chain is built from TRBV5-4 and TRBJ2-7; 9 nucleotides line up with TRBD2. This CDR3 has 14 residues. Losses at the gene ends were 4 bases for V and 5 bases for J; bases not matched to a gene: 7. CDR1 is SGHNT and CDR2 is YYREEE in the germline V gene (reference sequence). Full variable domain (remainder filled in from reference TRBV5-4 and TRBJ2-7): ETGVTQSPTHLIKTRGQQVTLRCSSQSGHNTVSWYQQALGQGPQFIFQYYREEENGRGNFPPRFSGLQFPNYSSELNVNALELDDSALYLCASSPGLAPNEQYFGPGTRLTVT.

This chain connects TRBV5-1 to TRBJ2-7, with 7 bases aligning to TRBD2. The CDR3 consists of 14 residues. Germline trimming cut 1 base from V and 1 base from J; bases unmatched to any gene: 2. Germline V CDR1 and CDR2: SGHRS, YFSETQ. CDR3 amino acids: CASSLSGDSYEQYF. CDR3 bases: TGCGCCAGCAGCTTGAGCGGGGATTCCTACGAGCAGTACTTC. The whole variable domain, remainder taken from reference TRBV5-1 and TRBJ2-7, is KAGVTQTPRYLIKTRGQQVTLSCSPISGHRSVSWYQQTPGQGLQFLFEYFSETQRNKGNFPGRFSGRQFSNSRSEMNVSTLELGDSALYLCASSLSGDSYEQYFGPGTRLTVT.

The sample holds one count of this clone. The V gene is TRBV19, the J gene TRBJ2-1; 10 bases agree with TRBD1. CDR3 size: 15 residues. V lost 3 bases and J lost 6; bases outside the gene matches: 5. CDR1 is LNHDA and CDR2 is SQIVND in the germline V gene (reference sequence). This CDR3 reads CASSIRGQGLNEQFF. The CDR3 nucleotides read TGTGCCAGTAGTATCAGGGGACAGGGGCTCAATGAGCAGTTCTTC.

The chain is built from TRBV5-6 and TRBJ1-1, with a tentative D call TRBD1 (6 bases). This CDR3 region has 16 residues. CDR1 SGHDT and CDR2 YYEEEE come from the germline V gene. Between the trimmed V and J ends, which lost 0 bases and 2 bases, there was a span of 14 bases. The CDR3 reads CASSLGPGAGNTEAFF. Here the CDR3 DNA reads TGTGCCAGCAGCTTGGGTCCGGGGGCAGGAAACACTGAAGCTTTCTTT. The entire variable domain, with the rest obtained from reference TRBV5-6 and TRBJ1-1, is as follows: DAGVTQSPTHLIKTRGQQVTLRCSPKSGHDTVSWYQQALGQGPQFIFQYYEEEERQRGNFPDRFSGHQFPNYSSELNVNALLLGDSALYLCASSLGPGAGNTEAFFGQGTRLTVV.

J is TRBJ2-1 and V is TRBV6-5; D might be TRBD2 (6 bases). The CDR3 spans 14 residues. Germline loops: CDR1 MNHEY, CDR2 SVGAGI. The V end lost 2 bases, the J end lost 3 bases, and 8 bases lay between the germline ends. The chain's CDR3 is CASSYSGYYNEQFF. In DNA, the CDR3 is TGTGCCAGCAGTTACAGCGGGTACTACAATGAGCAGTTCTTC.

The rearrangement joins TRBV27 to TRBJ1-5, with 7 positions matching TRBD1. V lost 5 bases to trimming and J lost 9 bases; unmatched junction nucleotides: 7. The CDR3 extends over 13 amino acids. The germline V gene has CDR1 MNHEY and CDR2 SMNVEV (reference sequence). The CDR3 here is CASSTMRQGPQHF. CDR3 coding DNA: TGTGCCAGCAGTACCATGCGACAGGGGCCCCAGCATTTT.

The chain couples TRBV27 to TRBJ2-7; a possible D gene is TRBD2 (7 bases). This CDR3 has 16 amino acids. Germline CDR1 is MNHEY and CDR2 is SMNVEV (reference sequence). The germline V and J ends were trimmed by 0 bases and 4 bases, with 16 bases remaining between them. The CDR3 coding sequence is TGTGCCAGCAGTTTATCGGGGGCGGGGGCGCATTACGAGCAGTACTTC. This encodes CASSLSGAGAHYEQYF.

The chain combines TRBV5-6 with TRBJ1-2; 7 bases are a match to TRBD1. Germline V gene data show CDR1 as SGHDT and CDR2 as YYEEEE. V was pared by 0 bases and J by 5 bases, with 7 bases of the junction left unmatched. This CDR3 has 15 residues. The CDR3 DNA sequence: TGTGCCAGCAGCTTGGAGACAGGGTGGCCTTATGGCTACACCTTC. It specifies CASSLETGWPYGYTF. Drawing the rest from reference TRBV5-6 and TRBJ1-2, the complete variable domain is DAGVTQSPTHLIKTRGQQVTLRCSPKSGHDTVSWYQQALGQGPQFIFQYYEEEERQRGNFPDRFSGHQFPNYSSELNVNALLLGDSALYLCASSLETGWPYGYTFGSGTRLTVV.

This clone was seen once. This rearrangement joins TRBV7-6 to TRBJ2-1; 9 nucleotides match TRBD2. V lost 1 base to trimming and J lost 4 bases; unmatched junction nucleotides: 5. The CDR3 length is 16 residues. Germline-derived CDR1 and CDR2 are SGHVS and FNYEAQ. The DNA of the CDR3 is TGTGCCAGCAGCTTAGAGGCGGGAGGGAGATACAATGAGCAGTTCTTC. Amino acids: CASSLEAGGRYNEQFF.

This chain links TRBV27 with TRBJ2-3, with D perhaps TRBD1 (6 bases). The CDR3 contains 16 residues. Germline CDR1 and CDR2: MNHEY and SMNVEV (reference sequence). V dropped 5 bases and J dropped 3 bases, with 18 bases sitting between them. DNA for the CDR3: TGTGCCAGCAGTGGTAGAACGGGACACCCTACAGATACGCAGTATTTT. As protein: CASSGRTGHPTDTQYF.